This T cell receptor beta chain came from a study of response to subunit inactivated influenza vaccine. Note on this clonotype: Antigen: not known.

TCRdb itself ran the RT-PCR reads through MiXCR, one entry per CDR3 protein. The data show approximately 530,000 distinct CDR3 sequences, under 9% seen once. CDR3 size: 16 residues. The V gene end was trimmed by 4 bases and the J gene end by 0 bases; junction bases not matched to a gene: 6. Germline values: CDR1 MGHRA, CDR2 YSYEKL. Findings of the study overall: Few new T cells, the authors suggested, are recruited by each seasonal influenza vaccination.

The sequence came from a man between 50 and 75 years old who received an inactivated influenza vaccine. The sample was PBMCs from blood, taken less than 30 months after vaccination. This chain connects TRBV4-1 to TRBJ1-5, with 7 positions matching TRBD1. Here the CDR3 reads CASSPRGTASNQPQHF. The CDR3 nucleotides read TGCGCCAGCAGCCCGCGGGGGACAGCTAGCAATCAGCCCCAGCATTTT.